A selection of T cell receptor beta chains follows, all from one sample in a study of blood T cell repertoires in COVID-19. Only in-frame clones appear in the TCRdb table, and some are missing; sequencing was by immunoSEQ multiplex PCR. This sample yields about 250,000 clones, of which roughly 84% are seen a single time; about a sixth belongs to the top ten. Sequencing was done on a sample of peripheral blood. These receptor sequences come from an older person with COVID-19, enrolled during active disease. CDR3s include the opening cysteine and the closing phenylalanine or tryptophan. A D gene is named only where the DNA matches it firmly. Size is omitted from some rows. Given values are once, few, many or a class for expanded clones.

j_call | v_call | clone_size | d_call | cdr3_nt | cdr3_aa
TRBJ2-1 | TRBV29-1 | NA | NA | TGCAGCGTGCCTACACCCGACAACTCCTACAATGAGCAGTTCTTC | CSVPTPDNSYNEQFF
TRBJ2-7 | TRBV3-1/TRBV3-2 | NA | TRBD2 | TGTGCCAGCAGCCAAGATTTGTCTAGCGGGTTATACGAGCAGTACTTC | CASSQDLSSGLYEQYF
TRBJ1-2 | TRBV12-3/TRBV12-4 | few | NA | TGTGCCAGCAGTTTTGACCGAGGAGCGAGTTACACCTTC | CASSFDRGASYTF
TRBJ1-2 | TRBV5-8 | NA | NA | TGTGCCAGCAGTTTCACCTCAGGGGAGGGATATGGCTACACCTTC | CASSFTSGEGYGYTF
TRBJ2-2 | TRBV3-1/TRBV3-2 | NA | NA | TGTGCCAGCAGAACAGCCGGCGGGGAGCTGTTTTTT | CASRTAGGELFF
TRBJ1-2 | TRBV4-3 | NA | TRBD1 | TGCGCCAGCAGCCAAGACTCAGGGGGAGCAGGGACGGATGGCTACACCTTC | CASSQDSGGAGTDGYTF
TRBJ1-6 | TRBV28 | once | NA | TGTGCCAGCACCCTCGCAGGGGCGTATTCACCCCTCCACTTT | CASTLAGAYSPLHF
TRBJ2-5 | TRBV2 | NA | NA | TGTGCCAGCAGTGGAGGGCTAGGCTTTGAGACCCAGTACTTC | CASSGGLGFETQYF
TRBJ2-3 | TRBV30 | NA | NA | TGTGCCTGGAGTGTACAGGATACGCAGTATTTT | CAWSVQDTQYF
TRBJ2-1 | TRBV3-1/TRBV3-2 | NA | TRBD2 | TGTGCCAGCAGCCAAGCTGGGGGGGTGACCTACAATGAGCAGTTCTTC | CASSQAGGVTYNEQFF
TRBJ2-1 | TRBV7-2 | NA | NA | TGTGCCAGCAGCCACAACAGCGGACGGGGCAATGAGCAGTTCTTC | CASSHNSGRGNEQFF
TRBJ1-1 | TRBV19 | few | NA | TGTGCCAGTAGCAAGAGGCGGGAAGCTTTCTTT | CASSKRREAFF
TRBJ2-1 | TRBV29-1 | few | TRBD2 | TGCAGCGCTTCAACCCGGAGGAAGACTTTTAGCGGGAGGGCTATCGAGCAGTTCTTC | CSASTRRKTFSGRAIEQFF
TRBJ2-1 | TRBV27 | NA | NA | TGTGCCAGCAGTTTAGTAAGCCGACGGGATGAGCAGTTCTTC | CASSLVSRRDEQFF
TRBJ2-7 | TRBV5-1 | few | NA | TGCGCCAGCAGCTTGGTCGGGAGCTCCTACGAGCAGTACTTC | CASSLVGSSYEQYF
TRBJ1-2 | TRBV5-1 | once | TRBD1 | TGCGCCAGCAGCTTGGCGGCAGGGGGAGGCTACACCTTC | CASSLAAGGGYTF
TRBJ2-3 | TRBV5-4 | NA | TRBD2 | TGTGCCAGCAGCCCGGGGGGGGTCCGCACAGATACGCAGTATTTT | CASSPGGVRTDTQYF
TRBJ1-5 | TRBV7-8 | NA | NA | TGTGCCAGCAGCTTAGGGGGGGATCAGCCCCAGCATTTT | CASSLGGDQPQHF
TRBJ2-7 | TRBV5-4 | NA | NA | TGTGCCAGCAGCTGGAAGGGGCCCTACGAGCAGTACTTC | CASSWKGPYEQYF
TRBJ1-2 | TRBV28 | NA | NA | TGTGCCAGCAGTTCAGGGAAAAACTATGGCTACACCTTC | CASSSGKNYGYTF
TRBJ1-6 | TRBV27 | NA | TRBD1 | TGTGCCAGCAGTGGGACAGGGGTAACTAATTCACCCCTCCACTTT | CASSGTGVTNSPLHF
TRBJ1-3 | TRBV6-5 | once | NA | TGTGCCAGCAGTTACTCAGACAGCTCTGGAAACACCATATATTTT | CASSYSDSSGNTIYF
TRBJ2-6 | TRBV4-1 | NA | NA | TGCGCCAGCAGCCAAGACAGGGGTAGTGTGAGGTCTGGGGCCAACGTCCTGACTTTC | CASSQDRGSVRSGANVLTF
TRBJ2-7 | TRBV5-4 | NA | TRBD1 | TGTGCCAGCAGCTATAACCTGAGGGGACAGGGAAAGGGCGAGCAGTACTTC | CASSYNLRGQGKGEQYF
TRBJ1-3 | TRBV5-6 | NA | NA | TGTGCCAGCAGCTTAAAGGGGTCGAGCACCATATATTTT | CASSLKGSSTIYF
TRBJ1-6 | TRBV4-3 | NA | NA | TGCGCCAGCAGCCAAGAGGCTAATTCACCCCTCCACTTT | CASSQEANSPLHF
TRBJ2-7 | TRBV7-6 | once | TRBD1 | TGTGCCAGCAGCCTTTCCGACAGGGCCACCTACGAGCAGTACTTC | CASSLSDRATYEQYF